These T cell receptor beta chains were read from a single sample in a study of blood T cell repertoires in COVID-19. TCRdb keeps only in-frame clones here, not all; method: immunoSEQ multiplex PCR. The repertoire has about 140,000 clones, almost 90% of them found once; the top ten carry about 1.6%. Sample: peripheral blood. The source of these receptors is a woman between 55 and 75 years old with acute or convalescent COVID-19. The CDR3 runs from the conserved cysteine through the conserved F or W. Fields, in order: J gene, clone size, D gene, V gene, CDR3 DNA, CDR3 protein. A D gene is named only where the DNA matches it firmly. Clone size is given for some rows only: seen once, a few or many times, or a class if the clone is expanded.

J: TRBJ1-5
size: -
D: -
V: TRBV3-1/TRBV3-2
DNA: TGTGCCAGCAGCCAATCCTTCCTGGGGGGTATACATAGCCCGCCCCAGCATTTT
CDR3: CASSQSFLGGIHSPPQHF

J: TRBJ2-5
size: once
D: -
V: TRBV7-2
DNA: TGTGCCAGCAGCTTAGACCGTGATAGCCGACGGATCGAGACCCAGTACTTC
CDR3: CASSLDRDSRRIETQYF

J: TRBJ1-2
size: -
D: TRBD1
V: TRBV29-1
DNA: TGCAGCGTTGACCCCGGGACAGAGAACTATGGCTACACCTTC
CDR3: CSVDPGTENYGYTF

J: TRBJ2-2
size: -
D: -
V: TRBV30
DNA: TGTGCCTGGTGGCTCGGAGGGGCCATCGGGGAGCTGTTTTTT
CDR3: CAWWLGGAIGELFF

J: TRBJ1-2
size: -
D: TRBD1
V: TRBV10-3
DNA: TGTGCCATCAGTGCAGCCCCGACAGGGGAGAAGGATGGCTACACCTTC
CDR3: CAISAAPTGEKDGYTF

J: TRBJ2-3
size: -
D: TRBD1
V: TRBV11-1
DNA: TGTGCCAGCAGCCCTACGGGACAGTCCACAGATACGCAGTATTTT
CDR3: CASSPTGQSTDTQYF

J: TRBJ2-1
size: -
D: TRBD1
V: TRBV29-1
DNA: TGCAGCGTTGAGGGCAGGGGGCTTAATGAGCAGTTCTTC
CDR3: CSVEGRGLNEQFF

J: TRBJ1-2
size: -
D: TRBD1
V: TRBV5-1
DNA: TGCGCCAGCAGCTTGCAGGGGGCTGGTGGCTACACCTTC
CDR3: CASSLQGAGGYTF

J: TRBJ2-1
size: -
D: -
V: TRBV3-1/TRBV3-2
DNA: TGTGCCAGCAGCTTCGACGGGGGGCCGGACAATGAGCAGTTCTTC
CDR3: CASSFDGGPDNEQFF

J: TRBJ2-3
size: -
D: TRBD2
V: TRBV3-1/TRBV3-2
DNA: TGTGCCAGCAGCCAACTAGCGGGGGCCAGCACAGATACGCAGTATTTT
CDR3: CASSQLAGASTDTQYF

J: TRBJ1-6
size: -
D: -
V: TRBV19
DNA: TGTGCCAGTACCGTGGGCAGGGGCGATTCACCCCTCCACTTT
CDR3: CASTVGRGDSPLHF

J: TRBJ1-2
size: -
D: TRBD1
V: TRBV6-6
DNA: TGTGCCAGCAGTTACCCGGGACAGGGGATGGATGGCTACACCTTC
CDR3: CASSYPGQGMDGYTF

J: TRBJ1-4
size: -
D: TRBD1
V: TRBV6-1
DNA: TGTGCCAGCAGTGACAGGGGGCGAGGTAATGAAAAACTGTTTTTT
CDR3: CASSDRGRGNEKLFF

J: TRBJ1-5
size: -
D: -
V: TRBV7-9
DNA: TGTGCCAGCAGCTTTGGGGGCTGGAATCAGCCCCAGCATTTT
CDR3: CASSFGGWNQPQHF

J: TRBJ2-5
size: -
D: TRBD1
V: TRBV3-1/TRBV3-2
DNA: TGTGCCAGCAGCCACGGGACAGGGGGGACCCAGTACTTC
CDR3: CASSHGTGGTQYF

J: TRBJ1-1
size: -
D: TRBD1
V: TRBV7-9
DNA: TGTGCCAGCAGCTTAGGGGACAGGGAGGGATCTGAAGCTTTCTTT
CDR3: CASSLGDREGSEAFF

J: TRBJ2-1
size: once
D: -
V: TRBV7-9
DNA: TGTGCCAGCAGCTTACCGAATGAGCAGTTCTTC
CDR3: CASSLPNEQFF

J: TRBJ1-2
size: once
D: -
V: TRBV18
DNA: TGTGCCAGCTCACCCTTGACAGGAGAGCGGGGTGGCTACACCTTC
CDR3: CASSPLTGERGGYTF

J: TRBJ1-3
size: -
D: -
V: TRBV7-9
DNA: TGTGCCAGCAGCCGTGTGGGGAGGGACAACACCATATATTTT
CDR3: CASSRVGRDNTIYF

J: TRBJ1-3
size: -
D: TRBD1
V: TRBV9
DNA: TGTGCCAGCAGCACTACAGGGGGGGGAAACACCATATATTTT
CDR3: CASSTTGGGNTIYF

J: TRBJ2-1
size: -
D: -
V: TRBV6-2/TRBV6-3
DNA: TGTGCCAGCAGTTACTCGAATCCGGGGGAATACAATGAGCAGTTCTTC
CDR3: CASSYSNPGEYNEQFF

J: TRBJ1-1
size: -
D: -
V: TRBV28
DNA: TGTGCCAGCAGTTTCTTGGCAGGGAGGACTGAAGCTTTCTTT
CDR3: CASSFLAGRTEAFF

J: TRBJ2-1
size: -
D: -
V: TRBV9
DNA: TGTGCCAGCAGTGGGGCGGGGCTCCAATCCTACAATGAGCAGTTCTTC
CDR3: CASSGAGLQSYNEQFF

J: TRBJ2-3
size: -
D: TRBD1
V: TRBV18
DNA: TGTGCCAGCTCACCAAGGGACAGACTAAGCACAGATACGCAGTATTTT
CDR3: CASSPRDRLSTDTQYF

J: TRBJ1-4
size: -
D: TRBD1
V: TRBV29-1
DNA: TGCAGCGTTGACGGCAGGGGGAATGAAAAACTGTTTTTT
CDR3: CSVDGRGNEKLFF

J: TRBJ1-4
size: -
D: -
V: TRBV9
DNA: TGTGCCAGCAGCGTAGCTGACAGGCCCCAGGAAAAACTGTTTTTT
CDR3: CASSVADRPQEKLFF

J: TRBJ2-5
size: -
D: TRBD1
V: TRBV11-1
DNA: TGTGCCAGTCAGGGACAGGTGCAAGAGACCCAGTACTTC
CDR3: CASQGQVQETQYF

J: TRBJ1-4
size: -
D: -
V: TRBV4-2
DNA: TGTGCCAGCAGCCAAGAAAGGCAAAGGGATGGAGGTGAAAAACTGTTTTTT
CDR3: CASSQERQRDGGEKLFF

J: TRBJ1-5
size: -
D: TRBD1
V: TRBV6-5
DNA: TGTGCCAGCAGGAGGGACAGGAAAAATCAGCCCCAGCATTTT
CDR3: CASRRDRKNQPQHF

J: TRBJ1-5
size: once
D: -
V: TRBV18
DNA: TGTGCCAGCTCACCACAGCTCAATCAGCCCCAGCATTTT
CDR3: CASSPQLNQPQHF

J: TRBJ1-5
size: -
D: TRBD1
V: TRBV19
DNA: TGTGCCAGTAGGGCCCCAGGGGGAGAGAATCAGCCCCAGCATTTT
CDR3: CASRAPGGENQPQHF

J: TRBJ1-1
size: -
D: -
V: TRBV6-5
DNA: TGTGCCAGCAGCCCCCAGGGGCGTACTGAAGCTTTCTTT
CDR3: CASSPQGRTEAFF

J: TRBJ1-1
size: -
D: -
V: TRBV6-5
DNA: TGTGCCAGCAGCCAGGGGAACACTGAAGCTTTCTTT
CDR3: CASSQGNTEAFF

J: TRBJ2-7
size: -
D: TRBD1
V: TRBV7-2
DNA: TGTGCCAGCAGCTTAGTGTGGACAGGGGTCGTCGAGCAGTACTTC
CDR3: CASSLVWTGVVEQYF

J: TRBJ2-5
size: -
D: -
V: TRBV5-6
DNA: TGTGCCAGCAGCTCCTCCCGCACACAAGAGACCCAGTACTTC
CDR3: CASSSSRTQETQYF